This TCR beta chain was retrieved from a study of memory CD4+ T cells and cytomegalovirus serostatus. Using immunoSEQ multiplex PCR, the repertoire was profiled, and TCRdb retains in-frame clones only, with some absent. The sample lists about 50,000 clones, around four fifths seen once, with about 0.6% in the top ten. Single viable CD3+CD4+CD8-CD45RO+ cells were sorted as the memory CD4+ T cells. The CDR3 has 13 residues. V gave up 3 bases and J gave up 4 bases, with 10 bases separating them. CDR1 SGHTA and CDR2 FQGTGA come from the germline V gene. Sequenced sample: memory CD4+ T cells from blood. This TCR was sampled from an adult in good health and CMV-seronegative. The V gene is TRBV7-3, the J gene TRBJ2-7; the D gene is possibly TRBD1 (7 bases). This CDR3 reads CASSFQGGYEQYF. The CDR3 DNA sequence: TGTGCCAGCAGCTTCCAGGGGGGATACGAGCAGTACTTC. The full variable domain, its missing parts supplied by reference TRBV7-3 and TRBJ2-7, is GAGVSQTPSNKVTEKGKYVELRCDPISGHTALYWYRQSLGQGPEFLIYFQGTGAADDSGLPNDRFFAVRPEGSVSTLKIQRTERGDSAVYLCASSFQGGYEQYFGPGTRLTVT.